The clone carrying this T cell receptor beta chain was seen a single time. What it recognizes is unknown. This PCR relied on a set of 60 Vbeta primers and 13 Jbeta primers. The table came from immunoSEQ multiplex PCR; TCRdb's copy has only in-frame clones and leaves some out. The table has a few hundred thousand clones, roughly 80% seen once. The V gene's germline CDR1 is GTSNPN and CDR2 SVGIG (reference sequence). The CDR3 is made up of 15 amino acids. V lost 2 bases, J lost 5 bases, and 9 bases stayed unmatched. These data belong to a study of cytomegalovirus exposure and HLA in healthy donors. Overall study findings and caveats: The study flagged roughly 160 TCR beta chains as cytomegalovirus-associated. V- and J-gene trimming in TCR beta was tied to a missense DCLRE1C variant by an analysis performed later. Earlier findings revealed that most TCR beta V segments proved productive either about 87% or about 30% of the time. CMV serostatus alone was available as immune exposure information.

V usage is TRBV30 and J usage is TRBJ2-1; 7 bases match TRBD1. The sequence came from a woman younger than 45 in good health and CMV-seronegative. Input material: PBMCs. For the CDR3, the DNA is TGTGCCTGGAGTCAAACCGGGACAGAGAACAATGAGCAGTTCTTC. It translates to CAWSQTGTENNEQFF.